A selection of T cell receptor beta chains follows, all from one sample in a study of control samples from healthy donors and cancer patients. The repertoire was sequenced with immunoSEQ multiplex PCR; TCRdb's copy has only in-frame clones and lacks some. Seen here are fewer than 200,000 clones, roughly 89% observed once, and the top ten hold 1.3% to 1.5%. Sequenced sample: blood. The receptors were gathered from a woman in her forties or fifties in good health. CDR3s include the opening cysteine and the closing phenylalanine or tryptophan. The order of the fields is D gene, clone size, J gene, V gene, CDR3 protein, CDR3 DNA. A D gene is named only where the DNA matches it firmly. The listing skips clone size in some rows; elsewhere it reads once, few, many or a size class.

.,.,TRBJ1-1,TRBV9,CASSVGAGDMNTEAFF,TGTGCCAGCAGCGTAGGCGCTGGGGACATGAACACTGAAGCTTTCTTT
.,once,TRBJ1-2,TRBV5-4,CASSLEPDSYGYTF,TGTGCCAGCAGCTTGGAGCCGGATAGCTATGGCTACACCTTC
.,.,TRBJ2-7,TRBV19,CASSIRGSDEQYF,TGTGCCAGTAGTATCAGGGGTTCGGACGAGCAGTACTTC
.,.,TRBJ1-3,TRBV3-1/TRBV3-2,CASSYTATSGNTIYF,TGTGCCAGCAGCTATACAGCAACCTCTGGAAACACCATATATTTT
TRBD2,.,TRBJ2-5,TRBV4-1,CASSQLQLAGAEKTQYF,TGCGCCAGCAGCCAACTGCAACTAGCGGGGGCGGAAAAGACCCAGTACTTC
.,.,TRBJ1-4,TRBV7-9,CASSLKQYEKLFF,TGTGCCAGCAGCTTAAAACAGTATGAAAAACTGTTTTTT
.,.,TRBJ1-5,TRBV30,CAWSVPGSRQPQHF,TGTGCCTGGAGTGTACCGGGGTCCCGTCAGCCCCAGCATTTT
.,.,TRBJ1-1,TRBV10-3,CAISQQENTEAFF,TGTGCCATCAGCCAACAGGAGAACACTGAAGCTTTCTTT
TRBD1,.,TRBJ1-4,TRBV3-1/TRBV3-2,CASSQAGTGGEKLFF,TGTGCCAGCAGCCAAGCAGGGACAGGGGGTGAAAAACTGTTTTTT
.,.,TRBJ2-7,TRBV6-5,CASSIRRGPYEQYF,TGTGCCAGCAGTATCCGGAGGGGGCCTTACGAGCAGTACTTC
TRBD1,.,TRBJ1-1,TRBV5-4,CASSLQGAHTEAFF,TGTGCCAGCAGCCTACAGGGGGCCCATACTGAAGCTTTCTTT
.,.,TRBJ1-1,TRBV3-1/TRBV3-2,CASSQAANTEAFF,TGTGCCAGCAGCCAAGCGGCGAACACTGAAGCTTTCTTT
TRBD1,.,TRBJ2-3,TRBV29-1,CSVEPGGWYDHTQYF,TGCAGCGTTGAACCAGGGGGCTGGTACGACCATACGCAGTATTTT
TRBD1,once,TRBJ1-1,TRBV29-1,CSVRQGGVNTEAFF,TGCAGCGTCCGACAGGGTGGAGTGAACACTGAAGCTTTCTTT
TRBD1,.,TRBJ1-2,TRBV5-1,CASSLRGQGYTF,TGCGCCAGCAGCTTGAGGGGACAGGGGTATACCTTC
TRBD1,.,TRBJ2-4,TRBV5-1,CASSFLQGAGNIQYF,TGCGCCAGCAGCTTCCTACAGGGGGCGGGAAACATTCAGTACTTC
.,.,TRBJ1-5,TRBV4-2,CASSQNFGGQLNQPQHF,TGTGCCAGCAGCCAAAATTTTGGTGGACAGCTTAATCAGCCCCAGCATTTT
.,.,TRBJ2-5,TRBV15,CATSRDLRAVQETQYF,TGTGCCACCAGCAGAGATCTTCGGGCAGTCCAAGAGACCCAGTACTTC
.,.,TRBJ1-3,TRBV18,CASSSGTEGNTIYF,TGTGCCAGCTCATCAGGGACGGAAGGAAACACCATATATTTT
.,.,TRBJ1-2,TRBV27,CASRYASGYGYTF,TGTGCCAGCAGATACGCCTCGGGTTATGGCTACACCTTC
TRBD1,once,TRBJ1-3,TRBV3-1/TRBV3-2,CASSQKQGALAGNTIYF,TGTGCCAGCAGCCAGAAACAGGGGGCATTGGCTGGAAACACCATATATTTT
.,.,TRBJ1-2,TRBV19,CATKGENYGYTF,TGTGCCACCAAGGGGGAAAACTATGGCTACACCTTC
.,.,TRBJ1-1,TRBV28,CASSTRTVFYGAFF,TGTGCCAGCAGTACCAGGACAGTTTTTTATGGGGCTTTCTTT
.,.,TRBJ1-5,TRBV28,CASSSPHPYQPQHF,TGTGCCAGCAGTTCCCCCCACCCCTATCAGCCCCAGCATTTT
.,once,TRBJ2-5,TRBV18,CASSQSGAAAGETQYF,TGTGCCAGCTCACAGTCGGGGGCCGCGGCTGGCGAGACCCAGTACTTC
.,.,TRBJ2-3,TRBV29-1,CSVEGSATDTQYF,TGCAGCGTTGAGGGCTCTGCCACAGATACGCAGTATTTT
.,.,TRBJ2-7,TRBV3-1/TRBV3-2,CASSRDGPYEQYF,TGTGCCAGCAGCCGCGATGGGCCCTACGAGCAGTACTTC
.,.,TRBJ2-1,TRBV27,CATRTYNEQFF,TGTGCCACAAGGACCTACAATGAGCAGTTCTTC
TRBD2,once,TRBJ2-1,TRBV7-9,CASSSTSGRLHEQFF,TGTGCCAGCAGCTCAACTAGCGGGAGATTGCATGAGCAGTTCTTC
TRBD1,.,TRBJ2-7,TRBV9,CASSVTGPPDEQYF,TGTGCCAGCAGCGTGACAGGGCCCCCCGACGAGCAGTACTTC
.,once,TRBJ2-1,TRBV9,CASSPLGGVRSGNEQFF,TGTGCCAGCAGCCCGTTGGGTGGGGTGAGGTCCGGGAATGAGCAGTTCTTC
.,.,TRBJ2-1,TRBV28,CASRPGTFFNEQFF,TGTGCCAGCAGGCCCGGGACTTTTTTCAATGAGCAGTTCTTC
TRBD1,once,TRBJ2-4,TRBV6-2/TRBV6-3,CASNPHPGQGDF,TGTGCCAGCAACCCCCATCCGGGACAGGGAGACTTC
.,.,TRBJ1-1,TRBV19,CASSIAGAMNTEAFF,TGTGCCAGTAGTATAGCAGGGGCCATGAACACTGAAGCTTTCTTT
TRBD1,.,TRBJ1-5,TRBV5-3,CARSYWDPGQGSLSNQPQHF,TGTGCCAGAAGCTATTGGGACCCGGGACAGGGGTCCTTGAGCAATCAGCCCCAGCATTTT
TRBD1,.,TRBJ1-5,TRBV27,CASSSSEQGRVQPQHF,TGTGCCAGCAGTTCCTCCGAACAGGGGCGGGTTCAGCCCCAGCATTTT
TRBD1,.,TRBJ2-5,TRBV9,CASSIGTGVMETQYF,TGTGCCAGCAGCATAGGGACAGGCGTTATGGAGACCCAGTACTTC
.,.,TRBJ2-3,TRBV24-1,CATSRTDTQYF,TGTGCCACCAGCCGCACAGATACGCAGTATTTT
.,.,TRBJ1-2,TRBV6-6,CASSRAENYGYTF,TGTGCCAGCAGCCGAGCAGAGAACTATGGCTACACCTTC
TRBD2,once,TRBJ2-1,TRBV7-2,CASSLAGLAGGGVRQFF,TGTGCCAGCAGCTTAGCGGGACTAGCGGGGGGAGGCGTACGGCAGTTCTTC
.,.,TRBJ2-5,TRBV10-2,CASEFRETQYF,TGCGCCAGCGAATTCAGGGAGACCCAGTACTTC
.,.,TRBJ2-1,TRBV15,CATSRDRGAISYNEQFF,TGTGCCACCAGCAGAGATCGGGGGGCGATTTCCTACAATGAGCAGTTCTTC
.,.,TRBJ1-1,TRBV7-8,CASRPPGHGLITEAFF,TGTGCCAGCAGACCCCCGGGCCATGGGCTAATAACTGAAGCTTTCTTT
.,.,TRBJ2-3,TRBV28,CASSSPGTAGTDTQYF,TGTGCCAGCAGTTCCCCCGGGACCGCCGGGACAGATACGCAGTATTTT
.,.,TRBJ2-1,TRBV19,CASSIRGLYEQFF,TGTGCCAGTAGTATCAGGGGCCTTTATGAGCAGTTCTTC
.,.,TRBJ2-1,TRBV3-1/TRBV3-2,CASSQGVQFF,TGTGCCAGCAGCCAAGGGGTCCAGTTCTTC
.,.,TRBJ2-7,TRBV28,CASSLTGVYEQYF,TGTGCCAGCAGTTTAACGGGGGTCTACGAGCAGTACTTC
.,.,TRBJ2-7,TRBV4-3,CASSPDAGSYYEQYF,TGCGCCAGCAGCCCAGATGCGGGATCCTACTACGAGCAGTACTTC
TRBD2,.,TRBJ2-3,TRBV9,CASSAGGSTDTQYF,TGTGCCAGCAGTGCGGGGGGGAGCACAGATACGCAGTATTTT